This is a list of T cell receptor beta chains from one sample in a study of OX40 agonist ivuxolimab in advanced cancers. Profiling relied on immunoSEQ multiplex PCR, and the TCRdb table lists in-frame clones only, not all of them. This sample has about 86,000 clones; around nine tenths occur once, and the top ten carry approximately 1.5%. The source was CD4+ or CD8+ T cells sorted from blood, collected in a trial of the OX40 agonist ivuxolimab. The receptors were gathered from an adult with an advanced solid tumor such as melanoma, head and neck, liver or kidney cancer. CDR3s include the opening cysteine and the closing phenylalanine or tryptophan. A D gene is named only where the DNA matches it firmly. The size field is filled for only some rows; it gives once, few, many or a size class.

len: 19; v_gene: TRBV7-2; j_gene: TRBJ2-1; d_gene: TRBD2; abundance: few; CDR3nt: TGTGCCAGCAGCTTAGGAGGACTAGCGGGGGGGCTGAAGATCAATGAGCAGTTCTTC; CDR3aa: CASSLGGLAGGLKINEQFF
len: 14; v_gene: TRBV7-2; j_gene: TRBJ2-3; d_gene: .; abundance: .; CDR3nt: TGTGCCAGCAGCTTAGACGGGGAAGTAGATACGCAGTATTTT; CDR3aa: CASSLDGEVDTQYF
len: 13; v_gene: TRBV27; j_gene: TRBJ2-7; d_gene: .; abundance: .; CDR3nt: TGTGCCAGCAGTCCCGGGCCCCTCTACGAGCAGTACTTC; CDR3aa: CASSPGPLYEQYF
len: 13; v_gene: TRBV7-9; j_gene: TRBJ1-4; d_gene: TRBD1; abundance: .; CDR3nt: TGTGCCAGCAAAGGGACAGCTAATGAAAAACTGTTTTTT; CDR3aa: CASKGTANEKLFF
len: 14; v_gene: TRBV6-5; j_gene: TRBJ2-3; d_gene: .; abundance: .; CDR3nt: TGTGCCAGCAGTCCCGACAGGTGGGGGGATACGCAGTATTTT; CDR3aa: CASSPDRWGDTQYF
len: 13; v_gene: TRBV6-6; j_gene: TRBJ2-7; d_gene: .; abundance: .; CDR3nt: TGTGCCAGCAGGGGGTCTATTACCTACGAGCAGTACTTC; CDR3aa: CASRGSITYEQYF
len: 15; v_gene: TRBV18; j_gene: TRBJ2-2; d_gene: TRBD1; abundance: few; CDR3nt: TGTGCCAGCTCACCAAGACAGGGGAACACCGGGGAGCTGTTTTTT; CDR3aa: CASSPRQGNTGELFF
len: 14; v_gene: TRBV5-1; j_gene: TRBJ2-2; d_gene: .; abundance: .; CDR3nt: TGCGCCAGCACCCCTCGACTGTCCACCGGGGAGCTGTTTTTT; CDR3aa: CASTPRLSTGELFF
len: 14; v_gene: TRBV7-9; j_gene: TRBJ1-3; d_gene: .; abundance: .; CDR3nt: TGTGCCAGCAGTGAGGTGGCGCCAGGAAACACCATATATTTT; CDR3aa: CASSEVAPGNTIYF
len: 15; v_gene: TRBV9; j_gene: TRBJ2-1; d_gene: .; abundance: .; CDR3nt: TGTGCCAGCAGCGCCCTCAGCGAGCAGAAGGGTGAGCAGTTCTTC; CDR3aa: CASSALSEQKGEQFF
len: 16; v_gene: TRBV5-6; j_gene: TRBJ2-6; d_gene: .; abundance: .; CDR3nt: TGTGCCAGCAGCTTAATAGGCGGCTCTGGGGCCAACGTCCTGACTTTC; CDR3aa: CASSLIGGSGANVLTF
len: 13; v_gene: TRBV15; j_gene: TRBJ2-5; d_gene: .; abundance: .; CDR3nt: TGTGCCACCAACCTATGGCGTGAAGAGACCCAGTACTTC; CDR3aa: CATNLWREETQYF
len: 13; v_gene: TRBV14; j_gene: TRBJ1-6; d_gene: TRBD1; abundance: few; CDR3nt: TGTGCCAGCAGCCCGGACAGGGTTTCACCCCTCCACTTT; CDR3aa: CASSPDRVSPLHF
len: 15; v_gene: TRBV19; j_gene: TRBJ1-2; d_gene: .; abundance: .; CDR3nt: TGTGCCAGTCAACTACAGGGTAATGCCTTCTATGGCTACACCTTC; CDR3aa: CASQLQGNAFYGYTF
len: 15; v_gene: TRBV6-6; j_gene: TRBJ2-1; d_gene: .; abundance: .; CDR3nt: TGTGCCAGCAGTCGGCCGACTACAGGGTTGAATGAGCAGTTCTTC; CDR3aa: CASSRPTTGLNEQFF
len: 14; v_gene: TRBV6-5; j_gene: TRBJ2-2; d_gene: .; abundance: .; CDR3nt: TGTGCCAGCGGAGACTCAGCGAACACCGGGGAGCTGTTTTTT; CDR3aa: CASGDSANTGELFF
len: 16; v_gene: TRBV7-9; j_gene: TRBJ1-2; d_gene: .; abundance: .; CDR3nt: TGTGCCAGCAGCTTAGGGGGCGTCAGGGAAAACTATGGCTACACCTTC; CDR3aa: CASSLGGVRENYGYTF
len: 13; v_gene: TRBV7-9; j_gene: TRBJ1-1; d_gene: TRBD1; abundance: .; CDR3nt: TGTGCCAGCAGGAACAGGGGAGATACTGAAGCTTTCTTT; CDR3aa: CASRNRGDTEAFF
len: 15; v_gene: TRBV23-1; j_gene: TRBJ1-5; d_gene: .; abundance: .; CDR3nt: TGCGCCAGCAGTCGGGGTCCAAACCCCAATCAGCCCCAGCATTTT; CDR3aa: CASSRGPNPNQPQHF
len: 15; v_gene: TRBV7-6; j_gene: TRBJ2-5; d_gene: .; abundance: .; CDR3nt: TGTGCCAGCAGCTCCCCGAGAGGGGAACAAGAGACCCAGTACTTC; CDR3aa: CASSSPRGEQETQYF
len: 17; v_gene: TRBV18; j_gene: TRBJ2-2; d_gene: .; abundance: .; CDR3nt: TGTGCCAGCTCACCCCGGGGGGGACAGATGAACACCGGGGAGCTGTTTTTT; CDR3aa: CASSPRGGQMNTGELFF
len: 12; v_gene: TRBV2; j_gene: TRBJ2-3; d_gene: .; abundance: .; CDR3nt: TGTGCCAGCGGCGGTCCCACAGATACGCAGTATTTT; CDR3aa: CASGGPTDTQYF
len: 16; v_gene: TRBV6-1; j_gene: TRBJ2-7; d_gene: TRBD1; abundance: .; CDR3nt: TGTGCCAGCAGTGAAGCCGCGGGACAGGATGTCTACGAGCAGTACTTC; CDR3aa: CASSEAAGQDVYEQYF
len: 15; v_gene: TRBV5-1; j_gene: TRBJ2-7; d_gene: TRBD1; abundance: .; CDR3nt: TGCGCCAGCAGCTTGGCCGGGGACAGGATCCACGAGCAGTACTTC; CDR3aa: CASSLAGDRIHEQYF
len: 14; v_gene: TRBV6-1; j_gene: TRBJ2-3; d_gene: TRBD1; abundance: .; CDR3nt: TGTGCCAGCGGCAGGGGGTTGGAGACAGATACGCAGTATTTT; CDR3aa: CASGRGLETDTQYF
len: 15; v_gene: TRBV14; j_gene: TRBJ2-2; d_gene: .; abundance: .; CDR3nt: TGTGCCAGCGGCCAATACAGGGTGGCCACCGGGGAGCTGTTTTTT; CDR3aa: CASGQYRVATGELFF
len: 15; v_gene: TRBV5-4; j_gene: TRBJ2-3; d_gene: TRBD1; abundance: .; CDR3nt: TGTGCCAGCAGCGGCCGGGACAGGGGCACAGATACGCAGTATTTT; CDR3aa: CASSGRDRGTDTQYF
len: 15; v_gene: TRBV11-2; j_gene: TRBJ2-2; d_gene: .; abundance: few; CDR3nt: TGTGCCAGCAGCTTTGCAGGGGTAAACACCGGGGAGCTGTTTTTT; CDR3aa: CASSFAGVNTGELFF
len: 14; v_gene: TRBV27; j_gene: TRBJ1-1; d_gene: .; abundance: .; CDR3nt: TGTGCCAGCAGTTATACGTACCGGAACACTGAAGCTTTCTTT; CDR3aa: CASSYTYRNTEAFF
len: 14; v_gene: TRBV5-6; j_gene: TRBJ1-5; d_gene: .; abundance: .; CDR3nt: TGTGCCAGCAGCTTAGCAGGGAGTGGGCAGCCCCAGCATTTT; CDR3aa: CASSLAGSGQPQHF
len: 13; v_gene: TRBV27; j_gene: TRBJ2-7; d_gene: .; abundance: .; CDR3nt: TGTGCCAGCAGTTCTACCCTTTCCTACGAGCAGTACTTC; CDR3aa: CASSSTLSYEQYF
len: 14; v_gene: TRBV27; j_gene: TRBJ2-2; d_gene: .; abundance: .; CDR3nt: TGTGCCAGCAGTTTACTTGCAACGATCGGGGAGCTGTTTTTT; CDR3aa: CASSLLATIGELFF